The table lists the clone carrying this T cell receptor (beta chain) with a few counts. Its antigen is unknown. This entry comes from a study of blood T cells in healthy people across ages. General study findings and limits: Diversity estimated from one million T cells was considered an underestimate.

Sample-barcoded 5' priming and a J-beta primer mix drove a second PCR of 7 to 11 cycles. TCRdb itself ran the 5' RACE reads through MiXCR, one entry per CDR3 protein. This sample has about 1.5 million distinct CDR3 sequences; 40% to 45% occur once, and the top ten carry more than 4%. Germline-derived CDR1 and CDR2 are SGHTA and FQGNSA. V lost 7 bases and J lost 0; bases outside the gene matches: 10. This CDR3 has 16 amino acids. The chain has TRBV7-2 and TRBJ2-3; TRBD2 aligns across 7 bases. The sample was blood. The receptor comes from a woman younger than 30 in good health. The DNA for the CDR3 is TGTGCCAGCAACCCTAGCGGTTTTACTAGCACAGATACGCAGTATTTT. Translating gives CASNPSGFTSTDTQYF. Full variable domain (remainder filled in from reference TRBV7-2 and TRBJ2-3): GAGVSQSPSNKVTEKGKDVELRCDPISGHTALYWYRQSLGQGLEFLIYFQGNSAPDKSGLPSDRFSAERTGGSVSTLTIQRTQQEDSAVYLCASNPSGFTSTDTQYFGPGTRLTVL.